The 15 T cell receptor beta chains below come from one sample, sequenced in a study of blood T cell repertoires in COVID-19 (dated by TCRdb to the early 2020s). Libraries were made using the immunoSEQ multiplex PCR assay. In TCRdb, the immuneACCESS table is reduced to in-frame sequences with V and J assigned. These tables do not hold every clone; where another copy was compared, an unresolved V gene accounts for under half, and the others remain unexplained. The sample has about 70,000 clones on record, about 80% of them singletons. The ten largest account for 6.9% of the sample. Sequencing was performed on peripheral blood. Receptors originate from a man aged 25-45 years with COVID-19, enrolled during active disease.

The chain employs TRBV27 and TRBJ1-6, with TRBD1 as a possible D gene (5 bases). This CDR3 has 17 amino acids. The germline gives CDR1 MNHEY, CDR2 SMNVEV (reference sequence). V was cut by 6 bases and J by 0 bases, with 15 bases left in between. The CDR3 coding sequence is TGTGCCAGCAGCCTTGGGGGGAGGAGCTCCTATAATTCACCCCTCCACTTT. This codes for CASSLGGRSSYNSPLHF.

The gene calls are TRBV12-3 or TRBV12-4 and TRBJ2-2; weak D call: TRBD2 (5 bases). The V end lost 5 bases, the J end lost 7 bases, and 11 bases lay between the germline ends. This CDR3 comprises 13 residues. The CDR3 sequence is CASSGPRGGELFF. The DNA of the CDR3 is TGTGCCAGCAGTGGGCCTCGGGGCGGGGAGCTGTTTTTT.

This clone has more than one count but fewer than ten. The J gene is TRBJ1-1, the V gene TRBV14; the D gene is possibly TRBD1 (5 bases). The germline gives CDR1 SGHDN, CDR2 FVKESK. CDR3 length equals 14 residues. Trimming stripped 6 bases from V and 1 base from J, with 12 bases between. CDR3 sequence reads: CASRPGHQNTEAFF. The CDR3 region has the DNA TGTGCCAGCAGGCCAGGACACCAGAACACTGAAGCTTTCTTT.

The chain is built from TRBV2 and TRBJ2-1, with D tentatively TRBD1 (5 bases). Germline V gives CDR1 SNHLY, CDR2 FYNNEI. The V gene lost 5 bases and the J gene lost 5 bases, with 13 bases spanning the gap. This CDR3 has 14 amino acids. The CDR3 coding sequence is TGTGCCAGCAGTAGGGGCAGGGAAAACAATGAGCAGTTCTTC. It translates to CASSRGRENNEQFF. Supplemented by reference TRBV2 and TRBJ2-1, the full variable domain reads EPEVTQTPSHQVTQMGQEVILRCVPISNHLYFYWYRQILGQKVEFLVSFYNNEISEKSEIFDDQFSVERPDGSNFTLKIRSTKLEDSAMYFCASSRGRENNEQFFGPGTRLTVL.

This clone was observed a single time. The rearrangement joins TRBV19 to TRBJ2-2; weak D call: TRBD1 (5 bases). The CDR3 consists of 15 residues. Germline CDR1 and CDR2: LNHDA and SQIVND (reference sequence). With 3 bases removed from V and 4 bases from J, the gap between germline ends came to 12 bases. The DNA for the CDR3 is TGTGCCAGTAGTATGGCGACAGTCTTCACCGGGGAGCTGTTTTTT. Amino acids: CASSMATVFTGELFF.

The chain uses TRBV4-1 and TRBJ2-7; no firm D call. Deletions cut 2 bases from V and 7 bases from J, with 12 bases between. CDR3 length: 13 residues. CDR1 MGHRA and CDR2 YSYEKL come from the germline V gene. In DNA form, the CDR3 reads TGCGCCAGCAGCCAAATAATAGAGAATGAGCAGTACTTC. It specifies CASSQIIENEQYF.

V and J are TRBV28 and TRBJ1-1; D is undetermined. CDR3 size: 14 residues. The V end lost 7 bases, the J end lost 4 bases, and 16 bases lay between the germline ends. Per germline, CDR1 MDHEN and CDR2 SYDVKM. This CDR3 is CASKRNRVITEAFF. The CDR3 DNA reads TGTGCCAGCAAGAGGAATCGGGTTATCACTGAAGCTTTCTTT.

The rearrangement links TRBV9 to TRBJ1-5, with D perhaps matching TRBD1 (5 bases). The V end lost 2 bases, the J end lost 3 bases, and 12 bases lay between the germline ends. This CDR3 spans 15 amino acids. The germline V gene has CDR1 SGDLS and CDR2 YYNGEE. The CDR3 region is CASSVGPGDNQPQHF. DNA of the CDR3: TGTGCCAGCAGCGTGGGTCCGGGGGACAATCAGCCCCAGCATTTT.

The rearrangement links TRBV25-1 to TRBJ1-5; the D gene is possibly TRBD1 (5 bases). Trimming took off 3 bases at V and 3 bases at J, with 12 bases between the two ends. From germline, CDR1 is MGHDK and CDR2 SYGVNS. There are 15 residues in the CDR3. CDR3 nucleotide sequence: TGTGCCAGCAGTGAGGGGCGTTGGGACAATCAGCCCCAGCATTTT. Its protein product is CASSEGRWDNQPQHF.

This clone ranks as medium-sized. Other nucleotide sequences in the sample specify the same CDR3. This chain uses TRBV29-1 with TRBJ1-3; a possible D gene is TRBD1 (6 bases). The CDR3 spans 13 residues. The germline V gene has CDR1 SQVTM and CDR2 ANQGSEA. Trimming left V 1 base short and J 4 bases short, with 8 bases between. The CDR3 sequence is CSVEGGGGNTIYF. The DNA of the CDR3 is TGCAGCGTTGAAGGTGGGGGCGGAAACACCATATATTTT. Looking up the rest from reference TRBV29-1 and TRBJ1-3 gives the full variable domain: SAVISQKPSRDICQRGTSLTIQCQVDSQVTMMFWYRQQPGQSLTLIATANQGSEATYESGFVIDKFPISRPNLTFSTLTVSNMSPEDSSIYLCSVEGGGGNTIYFGEGSWLTVV.

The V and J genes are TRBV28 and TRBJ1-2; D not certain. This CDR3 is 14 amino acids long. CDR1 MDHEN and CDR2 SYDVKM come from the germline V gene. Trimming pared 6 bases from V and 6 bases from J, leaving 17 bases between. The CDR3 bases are TGTGCCAGCAGCTCGGGAAGGCGATGGGATGGCTACACCTTC. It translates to CASSSGRRWDGYTF.

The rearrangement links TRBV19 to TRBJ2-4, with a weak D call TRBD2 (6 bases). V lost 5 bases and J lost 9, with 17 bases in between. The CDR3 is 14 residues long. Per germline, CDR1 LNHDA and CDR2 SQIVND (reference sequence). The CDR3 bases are TGTGCCAGTAGTGCCGGGACTCGAGTTGGCATTCAGTACTTC. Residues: CASSAGTRVGIQYF. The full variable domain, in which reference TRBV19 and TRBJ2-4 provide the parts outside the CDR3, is DGGITQSPKYLFRKEGQNVTLSCEQNLNHDAMYWYRQDPGQGLRLIYYSQIVNDFQKGDIAEGYSVSREKKESFPLTVTSAQKNPTAFYLCASSAGTRVGIQYFGAGTRLSVL.

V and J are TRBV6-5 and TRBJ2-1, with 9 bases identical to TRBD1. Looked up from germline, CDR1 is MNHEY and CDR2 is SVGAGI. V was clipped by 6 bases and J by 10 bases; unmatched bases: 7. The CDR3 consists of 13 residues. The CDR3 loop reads CASRRTGDYEQFF. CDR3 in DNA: TGTGCCAGCAGACGGACAGGGGATTACGAGCAGTTCTTC.

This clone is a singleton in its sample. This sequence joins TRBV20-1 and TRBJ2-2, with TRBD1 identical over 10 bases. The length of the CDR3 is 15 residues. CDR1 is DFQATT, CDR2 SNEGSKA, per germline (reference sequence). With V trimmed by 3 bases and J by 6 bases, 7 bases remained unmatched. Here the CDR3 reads CSASLGTGDSGELFF. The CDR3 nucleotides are TGCAGTGCTAGTCTCGGGACAGGGGATTCCGGGGAGCTGTTTTTT.

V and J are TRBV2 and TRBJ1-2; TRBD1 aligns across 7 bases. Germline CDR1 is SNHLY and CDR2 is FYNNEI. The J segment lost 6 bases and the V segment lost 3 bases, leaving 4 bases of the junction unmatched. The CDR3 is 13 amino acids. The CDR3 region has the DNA TGTGCCAGCAGTGAGGACAGGACCCATGGCTACACCTTC. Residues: CASSEDRTHGYTF.